What follows is one TCR beta chain and its context. Time point denoted: newly diagnosed GD, antithyroid drugs for less than 3 months. PBMCs were the source of the RNA used for TCR sequencing. Patients of an endocrinology department in Xi'an, China, were included. EDTA tubes held 8 to 10 milliliters of peripheral blood from each patient. Through Arm-PCR of CDR3 regions and iRepertoire HTBI primers, TCR beta libraries were built. Original processing methods: The samples yielded roughly 64 TRBV and roughly 14 TRBJ segments. TCRdb itself ran the multiplex PCR reads through MiXCR, one entry per CDR3 protein. For this entry, the V and J calls and clone size follow TCRdb and not the study's own pipeline. The top ten hold roughly 10% of the sample, which has some 500,000 distinct CDR3 sequences, roughly 14% seen once. The data originate from a study of regulatory T cells in long-lasting Graves disease. Study in general: Antithyroid drug intake by newly diagnosed Graves' patients had lasted under 3 months.

Trimming took off 0 bases at V and 0 bases at J, with 11 bases between the two ends. Germline V CDR1 and CDR2: SGHAT, FQNNGV. The CDR3 runs 16 residues. These data also featured in a second study, about T cells in Graves' hyperthyroidism and ophthalmopathy.

Material: peripheral blood mononuclear cells (PBMCs), obtained at new diagnosis, from a patient treated with antithyroid drugs. The gene calls are TRBV11-2 and TRBJ1-2; D unresolved. The sequence was collected from a man aged 30 to 39 with Graves disease. The CDR3 here is CASSLEFSLANYGYTF. The CDR3 nucleotides read TGTGCCAGCAGCTTAGAATTCTCCCTAGCTAACTATGGCTACACCTTC.